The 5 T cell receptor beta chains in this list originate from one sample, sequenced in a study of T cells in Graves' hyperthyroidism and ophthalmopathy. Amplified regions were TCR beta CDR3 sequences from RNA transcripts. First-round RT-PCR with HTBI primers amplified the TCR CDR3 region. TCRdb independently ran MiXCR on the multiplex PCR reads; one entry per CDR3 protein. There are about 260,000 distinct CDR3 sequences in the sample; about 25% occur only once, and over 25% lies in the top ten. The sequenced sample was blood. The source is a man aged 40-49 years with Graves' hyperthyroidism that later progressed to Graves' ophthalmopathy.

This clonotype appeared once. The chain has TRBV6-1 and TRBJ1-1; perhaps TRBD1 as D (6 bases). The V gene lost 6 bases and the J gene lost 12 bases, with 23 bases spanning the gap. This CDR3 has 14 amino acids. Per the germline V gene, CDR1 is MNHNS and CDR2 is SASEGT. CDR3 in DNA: TGTGCCAGCAGCCCGGGGGGGGGGCGAGGAGTGACTTTCTTT. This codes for CASSPGGGRGVTFF.

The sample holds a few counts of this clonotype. The CDR3 is CASSEIQGGQETQYF. CDR3 nucleotides: TGTGCCAGCAGTGAAATCCAGGGGGGCCAAGAGACCCAGTACTTC. The chain couples TRBV6-1 to TRBJ2-5; possibly TRBD1 for D (7 bases). The CDR3 contains 15 residues. With 2 bases removed from V and 1 base from J, the gap between germline ends came to 11 bases. In germline, CDR1 is MNHNS, CDR2 SASEGT.

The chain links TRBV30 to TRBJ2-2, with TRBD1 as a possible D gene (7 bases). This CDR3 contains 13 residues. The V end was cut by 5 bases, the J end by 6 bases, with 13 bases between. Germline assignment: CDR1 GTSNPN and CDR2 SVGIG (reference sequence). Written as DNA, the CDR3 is TGTGCCTGGGCCAGGGGGGCCCCCGGGGAGCTGTTTTTT. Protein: CAWARGAPGELFF.

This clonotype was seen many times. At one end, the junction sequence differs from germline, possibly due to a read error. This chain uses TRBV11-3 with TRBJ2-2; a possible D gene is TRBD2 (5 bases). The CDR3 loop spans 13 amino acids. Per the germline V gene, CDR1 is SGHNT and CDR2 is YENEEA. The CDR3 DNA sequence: TGTGCCAGCAGCTTAATAGCCACCGGGGAACTGTTTTTT. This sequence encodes CASSLIATGELFF.

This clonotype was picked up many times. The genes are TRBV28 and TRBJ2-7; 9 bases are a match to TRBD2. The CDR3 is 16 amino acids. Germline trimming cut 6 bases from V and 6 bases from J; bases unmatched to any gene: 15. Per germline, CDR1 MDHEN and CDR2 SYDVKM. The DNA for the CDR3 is TGTGCCAGCAGCCCCCCCTTGGGCCCTAGCGGGATCGAGCAGTACTTC. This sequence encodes CASSPPLGPSGIEQYF.